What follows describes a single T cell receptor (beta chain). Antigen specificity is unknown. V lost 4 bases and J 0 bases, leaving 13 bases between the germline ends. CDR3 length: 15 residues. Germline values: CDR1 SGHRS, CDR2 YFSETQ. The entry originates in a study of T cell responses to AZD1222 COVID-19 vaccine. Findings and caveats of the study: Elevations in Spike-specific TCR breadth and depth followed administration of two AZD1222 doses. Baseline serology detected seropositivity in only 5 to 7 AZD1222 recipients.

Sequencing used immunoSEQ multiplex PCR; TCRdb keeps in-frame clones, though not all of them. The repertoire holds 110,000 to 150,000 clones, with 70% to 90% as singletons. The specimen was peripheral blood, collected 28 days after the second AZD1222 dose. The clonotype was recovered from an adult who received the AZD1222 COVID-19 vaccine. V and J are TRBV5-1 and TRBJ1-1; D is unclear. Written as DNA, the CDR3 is TGCGCCAGCAGCCCTTCAGGAGGGATGAACACTGAAGCTTTCTTT. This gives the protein CASSPSGGMNTEAFF. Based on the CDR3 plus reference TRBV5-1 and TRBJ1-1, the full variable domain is KAGVTQTPRYLIKTRGQQVTLSCSPISGHRSVSWYQQTPGQGLQFLFEYFSETQRNKGNFPGRFSGRQFSNSRSEMNVSTLELGDSALYLCASSPSGGMNTEAFFGQGTRLTVV.